What follows is one T cell receptor (beta chain) and its context. What it binds is not known. This sample stems from a study of cytomegalovirus exposure and HLA in healthy donors. Notes on the study in general: No immune exposure information besides CMV serostatus was available. Earlier results showed most TCR beta V segments being productive about 87% or about 30% of the time.

Healthy bone marrow donors formed the donor group. With 60 Vbeta and 13 Jbeta primers, the PCR was carried out. Method: immunoSEQ multiplex PCR; TCRdb's copy keeps in-frame clones and lacks some. The sample has some 120,000 clones; around 70% are singletons. This TCR derives from a man between 35 and 55 years old in good health and CMV-seropositive. The sequenced sample was PBMCs.

Here the CDR3 reads CASSQWNRGEQYF. CDR3 DNA sequence: TGCGCCAGCAGTCAGTGGAACAGGGGCGAGCAGTACTTC. The rearrangement uses TRBV23-1 and TRBJ2-7; the match to TRBD1 covers 7 bases. TRBV23-1 is recorded as an ORF, its role being uncertain. The CDR3 consists of 13 residues. The ends lost 3 bases at V and 6 bases at J; junction bases unmatched: 5.